These 14 T cell receptor beta chains originate from one sample sequenced in a study of T-cell reconstitution after alpha-beta-depleted transplantation in children (TCRdb year 2016). The library relied on PCR. Sequenced using an Illumina HiSeq 2500. To normalize quantification of the TCRbeta repertoire, the TCR libraries were built with molecular barcoding that relied on unique molecular identifiers. The raw public data were reprocessed by TCRdb itself: fastp quality trimming at Q25, MiXCR clonotype calling, in-frame beta chains only. Every entry covers one CDR3 protein and lists the most common genes and DNA from its rows. Here the sample has 150,000 to 250,000 distinct CDR3 sequences; roughly 15% occur a single time. The leading ten clones occupy about 12% of the sample. The sequenced sample was PBMCs from the stem cell graft donor, obtained from the stem cell graft. All receptors derive from a human donor who donated a stem cell graft to a child with acute lymphoblastic leukemia.

This clonotype was observed at least ten times. The V and J genes are TRBV7-2 and TRBJ1-6; D is unresolved. Trimming removed 5 bases from V and 10 bases from J, with 9 bases in between. Germline loops: CDR1 SGHTA, CDR2 FQGNSA. The CDR3 loop spans 12 amino acids. CDR3 sequence: CASSGNESPLHF. The DNA of the CDR3 is TGTGCCAGCAGCGGAAACGAATCACCCCTCCACTTT.

Turning to this clonotype: This may be a read error, as it is one base from a much larger clone. The V call is TRBV5-1, the J call TRBJ2-7; D is unresolved. The length of the CDR3 is 12 residues. CDR1 is SGHRS, CDR2 YFSETQ, per germline. V gave up 5 bases and J gave up 6 bases, with 12 bases separating them. In DNA form, the CDR3 reads TGCGCCAGCAGACTCACATGGATCGAGCAGTACTTC. It codes for CASRLTWIEQYF.

This clonotype was counted many times. The rearrangement links TRBV5-1 to TRBJ2-3; 9 bases line up with TRBD1. Trimming cost V 1 base and J 5 bases; bases outside gene matches: 5. Germline V CDR1 and CDR2: SGHRS, YFSETQ. The length of the CDR3 is 15 residues. The CDR3 DNA follows: TGCGCCAGCAGCTTGTTACAGGGGGCAGGAGATACGCAGTATTTT. Its protein product is CASSLLQGAGDTQYF.

J is TRBJ1-2 and V is TRBV10-2; 9 bases fit TRBD1. V lost 6 bases and J lost 7; bases outside the gene matches: 6. CDR3 size: 13 residues. Germline V CDR1 and CDR2: WSHSY, SAAADI. CDR3 DNA sequence: TGCGCCAGCAGCCGGGGACAGGGAGCTGGCTACACCTTC. It encodes CASSRGQGAGYTF.

Of note for this clonotype: It may be a read error: a sequence one base away is much more abundant. The V gene is TRBV20-1, the J gene TRBJ1-1; TRBD1 matches at 8 bases. The CDR3 runs to 13 residues. Germline V lookup: CDR1 DFQATT, CDR2 SNEGSKA (reference sequence). With V trimmed by 6 bases and J by 0 bases, 3 bases remained unmatched. CDR3 nucleotide sequence: TGCAGTGCATACAGGGGGGTGAACACTGAAGCTTTCTTT. Translating it yields CSAYRGVNTEAFF.

A note on this clonotype: A clone one base away is much larger, so this may be a read error. This chain links TRBV7-9 with TRBJ2-7; D is unclear. With 5 bases removed from V and 6 bases from J, the gap between germline ends came to 11 bases. Looked up from germline, CDR1 is SEHNR and CDR2 is FQNEAQ (reference sequence). The CDR3 extends over 12 amino acids. This chain's CDR3 is CASSDRIPEQYF. DNA for the CDR3: TGTGCCAGCAGCGACCGAATCCCCGAGCAGTACTTC.

This clonotype turned up a few times. The rearrangement uses TRBV5-1 and TRBJ2-4, with 7 bases aligning to TRBD2. The CDR3 runs to 15 residues. V dropped 4 bases and J dropped 7; count of bases not matched to a gene: 11. From germline, CDR1 is SGHRS and CDR2 YFSETQ. CDR3 DNA: TGCGCCAGCAGCCTAGCGACGGGGAGGGGTAACATTCAGTACTTC. Protein sequence: CASSLATGRGNIQYF.

This clonotype has a count of ten or more. The rearrangement joins TRBV28 to TRBJ1-1, with D uncertain. Germline V gives CDR1 MDHEN, CDR2 SYDVKM. V was pared by 2 bases and J by 0 bases, with 7 bases between. The CDR3 spans 14 residues. The CDR3 sequence is CASSLGQMNTEAFF. CDR3 DNA: TGTGCCAGCAGTTTAGGGCAGATGAACACTGAAGCTTTCTTT.

Regarding this clonotype: This may be a read error, as it is one base from a much larger clone. The chain uses TRBV9 and TRBJ2-3; TRBD2 matches 7 bases. The CDR3 covers 16 residues. Trimming cost V 3 bases and J 8 bases; bases outside gene matches: 15. Germline values: CDR1 SGDLS, CDR2 YYNGEE. The CDR3, as DNA: TGTGCCAGCAGCGCCCAGGCTAGCGGAAGGACGGGTACGCAGTATTTT. This sequence encodes CASSAQASGRTGTQYF.

This clonotype occurred many times. The chain couples TRBV29-1 to TRBJ1-2, with 7 bases matching TRBD1. V was pared by 6 bases and J by 5 bases, with 9 bases of the junction left unmatched. CDR3 length: 13 residues. Per the germline V gene, CDR1 is SQVTM and CDR2 is ANQGSEA. CDR3 residues: CSVRDSALYGYTF. CDR3 in DNA: TGCAGCGTAAGGGACAGTGCTTTATATGGCTACACCTTC.

This clonotype was counted at least ten times. The chain combines TRBV5-1 with TRBJ2-2; TRBD1 is a possible D gene (6 bases). The CDR3 sequence is 18 residues long. The V gene's germline CDR1 is SGHRS and CDR2 YFSETQ. Trimming left V 2 bases short and J 6 bases short, with 23 bases between. In DNA, the CDR3 is TGCGCCAGCAGCTTAATGACAGGTTTCTGGCCTCCCGCCGGGGAGCTGTTTTTT. Residues: CASSLMTGFWPPAGELFF.

This clonotype was counted many times. The chain uses TRBV7-9 and TRBJ2-3, with 7 bases lining up with TRBD2. Germline CDR1 is SEHNR and CDR2 is FQNEAQ (reference sequence). V dropped 4 bases and J dropped 2; count of bases not matched to a gene: 3. This CDR3 has 14 residues. CDR3 loop: CASSWDYDTDTQYF. CDR3 in DNA: TGTGCCAGCAGCTGGGACTATGACACAGATACGCAGTATTTT.

This clonotype appeared many times. This chain joins TRBV11-2 and TRBJ2-1; D is unclear. V gave up 3 bases and J gave up 1 base, with 7 bases separating them. Germline assignment: CDR1 SGHAT and CDR2 FQNNGV. The CDR3 is made up of 14 amino acids. CDR3 DNA: TGTGCCAGCAGCTTCCTAGATTCCTACAATGAGCAGTTCTTC. The encoded protein is CASSFLDSYNEQFF.

This clonotype was observed at least ten times. The genes are TRBV20-1 and TRBJ1-1; D is unclear. Trimming shortened V by 0 bases and J by 5 bases, and 7 bases separated the two germline ends. This CDR3 has 12 residues. Per germline, CDR1 DFQATT and CDR2 SNEGSKA (reference sequence). DNA of the CDR3: TGCAGTGCTAGAGACATCTGGACTGAAGCTTTCTTT. Amino acid sequence: CSARDIWTEAFF.